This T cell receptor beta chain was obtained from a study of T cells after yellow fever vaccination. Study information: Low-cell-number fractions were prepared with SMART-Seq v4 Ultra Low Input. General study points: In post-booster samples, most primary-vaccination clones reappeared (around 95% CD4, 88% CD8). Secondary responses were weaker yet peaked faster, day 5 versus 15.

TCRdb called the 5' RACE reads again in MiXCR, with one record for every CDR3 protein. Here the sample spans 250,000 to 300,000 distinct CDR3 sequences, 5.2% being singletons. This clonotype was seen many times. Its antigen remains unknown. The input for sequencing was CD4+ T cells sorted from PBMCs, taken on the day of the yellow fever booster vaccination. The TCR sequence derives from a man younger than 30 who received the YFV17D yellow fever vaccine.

CDR3 residues: CASSPGGGTSNQPQHF. The CDR3 bases are TGTGCCAGCAGCCCAGGAGGAGGGACAAGCAATCAGCCCCAGCATTTT. This chain joins TRBV3-1 and TRBJ1-5, with D perhaps TRBD1 (6 bases). CDR1 and CDR2 from the germline V gene are LGHDT and YNNKEL (reference sequence). The CDR3 has 16 residues. V was cut by 4 bases and J by 1 base, with 14 bases left in between.